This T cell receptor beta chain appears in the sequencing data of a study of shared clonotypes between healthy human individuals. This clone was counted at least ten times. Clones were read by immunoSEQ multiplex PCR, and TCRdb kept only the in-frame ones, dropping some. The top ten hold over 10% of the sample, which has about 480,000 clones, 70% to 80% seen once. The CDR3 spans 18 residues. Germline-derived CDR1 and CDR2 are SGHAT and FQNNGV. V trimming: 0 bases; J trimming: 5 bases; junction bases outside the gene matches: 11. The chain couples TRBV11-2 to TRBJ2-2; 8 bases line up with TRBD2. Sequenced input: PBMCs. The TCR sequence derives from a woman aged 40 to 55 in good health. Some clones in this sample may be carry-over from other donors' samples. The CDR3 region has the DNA TGTGCCAGCAGCTTAGATTGGGGGGTAGCGGGAAAAACCGGGGAGCTGTTTTTT. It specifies CASSLDWGVAGKTGELFF.